This record covers a single T cell receptor (beta chain). Its antigen remains unidentified. V shed 4 bases and J shed 2 bases, with 6 bases lying between them. Germline V gene lookup returns CDR1 SGHNT and CDR2 YENEEA. The CDR3 totals 13 residues. Amplification used 60 Vbeta primers and 13 Jbeta primers. Assay: immunoSEQ multiplex PCR; the TCRdb copy retains only in-frame clones and omits some. There are 100,000 to 150,000 clones in the sample; 65% to 90% occur only once, and just under 3% lies in the top ten. This sample stems from a study of cytomegalovirus exposure and HLA in healthy donors. Notes on the study in general: It has been reported that TCR beta sequences accurately predicted the HLA-A and HLA-B alleles of most subjects.

The receptor comes from a woman aged 18-29 years in good health and CMV-seropositive. Sequencing input: PBMCs. This chain joins TRBV11-3 and TRBJ2-1; no firm D call. The CDR3 is CASSWSAYNEQFF. In DNA, the CDR3 is TGTGCCAGCAGCTGGTCAGCCTACAATGAGCAGTTCTTC.